The 30 T cell receptor beta chains in this list originate from one sample, sequenced in a study of T cells after yellow fever vaccination. TCRdb passed the 5' RACE reads through MiXCR, listing each CDR3 protein once. The sample has a few hundred thousand distinct CDR3 sequences, roughly a fifth seen once. Sequencing was performed on PBMCs, taken 15 days after the yellow fever booster vaccination. These receptors originate from a young man who received the YFV17D yellow fever vaccine.

CDR3 nucleotide sequence: TGCAGTGCTATACCGGGACTCTTGAACAATGAGCAGTTCTTC. It translates to CSAIPGLLNNEQFF. The rearrangement links TRBV20-1 to TRBJ2-1, with D perhaps matching TRBD2 (6 bases). The CDR3 loop spans 14 amino acids. Trimming left V 4 bases short and J 5 bases short, with 15 bases between. CDR1 and CDR2 (germline): DFQATT, SNEGSKA (reference sequence).

The chain employs TRBV5-1 and TRBJ2-7; the match to TRBD2 covers 12 bases. Germline V CDR1 and CDR2: SGHRS, YFSETQ. The length of the CDR3 is 15 residues. The junction had 6 bases not matched to a gene; V was cut back by 5 bases and J by 3 bases. The CDR3 spells CASSYGTSGRYEQYF. The CDR3 DNA is TGCGCCAGCAGTTACGGGACTAGCGGGCGCTACGAGCAGTACTTC.

This chain uses TRBV27 with TRBJ2-1, with D possibly being TRBD2 (5 bases). V was pared by 3 bases and J by 12 bases, with 15 bases between. Germline-derived CDR1 and CDR2 are MNHEY and SMNVEV (reference sequence). The CDR3 has 13 residues. The CDR3 DNA sequence: TGTGCCAGCAGTTTTACGTTGAGGGCGGGGCAGTTCTTC. Its translation is CASSFTLRAGQFF.

The table lists this clonotype with a few counts. The V call is TRBV12-3 or TRBV12-4, the J call TRBJ1-4, with D possibly TRBD1 on 6 matching bases. With 6 bases removed from V and 4 bases from J, the gap between germline ends came to 15 bases. CDR3 size: 15 residues. CDR3 residues: CASRRDRTHNEKLFF. CDR3 nucleotide sequence: TGTGCCAGCAGACGCGACAGGACTCATAATGAAAAACTGTTTTTT.

This clonotype has a handful of counts. V gene TRBV20-1 combines with J gene TRBJ2-5, with 9 bases matching TRBD2. Germline CDR1 reads DFQATT; CDR2 reads SNEGSKA (reference sequence). This CDR3 has 14 residues. Trimming removed 4 bases from V and 2 bases from J; junction bases left unmatched: 5. The CDR3 protein is CSANPTSGQETQYF. The DNA of the CDR3 is TGCAGTGCTAACCCGACTAGCGGACAAGAGACCCAGTACTTC.

This chain uses TRBV5-5 with TRBJ1-2; TRBD1 is a possible D gene (6 bases). CDR1 and CDR2 from the germline V gene are SGHKS and YYEKEE (reference sequence). CDR3 length equals 14 residues. Trimming stripped 5 bases from V and 6 bases from J, with 17 bases between. The CDR3 loop is CASSLNSRGHGYTF. In DNA, the CDR3 is TGTGCCAGCAGTTTAAATAGCAGGGGACATGGCTACACCTTC.

The CDR3 DNA reads TGCGCCAGCAGCAACAGAGAGAGGGGGGCAGATACGCAGTATTTT. Amino acid sequence: CASSNRERGADTQYF. The rearrangement joins TRBV5-1 to TRBJ2-3; the D gene could be TRBD1 or TRBD2 (6 bases each). Trimming stripped 4 bases from V and 4 bases from J, with 16 bases between. CDR1 and CDR2 from the germline V gene are SGHRS and YFSETQ. The CDR3 is made up of 15 amino acids.

The rearrangement joins TRBV15 to TRBJ2-3; 10 positions match TRBD2. Losses at the gene ends were 7 bases for V and 4 bases for J; bases not matched to a gene: 5. The CDR3 runs 14 residues. Germline V gene lookup returns CDR1 LNHNV and CDR2 YYDKDF (reference sequence). CDR3 loop: CATKLAGVPDTQYF. CDR3 DNA: TGTGCCACCAAGCTAGCGGGAGTCCCAGATACGCAGTATTTT.

This clonotype was seen only a few times. The chain has TRBV19 and TRBJ2-3; TRBD2 agrees at 9 bases. The CDR3 extends over 17 amino acids. Germline V gene sequence: CDR1 LNHDA, CDR2 SQIVND (reference sequence). The J segment lost 2 bases and the V segment lost 0 bases, leaving 6 bases of the junction unmatched. CDR3 coding DNA: TGTGCCAGTAGTATAGATGAAACTAGCGGGTTCACAGATACGCAGTATTTT. Translation gives CASSIDETSGFTDTQYF.

The chain couples TRBV20-1 to TRBJ1-1; D is unresolved. V lost 6 bases and J 4 bases, leaving 12 bases between the germline ends. The CDR3 has 12 amino acids. Germline CDR1 is DFQATT and CDR2 is SNEGSKA (reference sequence). The CDR3 sequence is CSAAKVSTEAFF. The CDR3 DNA reads as TGCAGTGCGGCGAAGGTATCCACTGAAGCTTTCTTT.

The J gene is TRBJ1-4, the V gene TRBV18, with 7 bases fitting TRBD1. Germline-derived CDR1 and CDR2 are KGHSH and LQKENI. With V trimmed by 6 bases and J by 4 bases, 5 bases remained unmatched. The CDR3 covers 14 residues. In DNA, the CDR3 is TGTGCCAGCTCTAAGGGACAGAATAATGAAAAACTGTTTTTT. It translates to CASSKGQNNEKLFF.

This clonotype was detected only a few times. The gene calls are TRBV7-2 and TRBJ2-1; the D gene is possibly TRBD2 (6 bases). The CDR3 runs 13 residues. Germline V gene lookup returns CDR1 SGHTA and CDR2 FQGNSA. V was shortened by 7 bases and J by 5 bases, with 12 bases between the two germline ends. DNA for the CDR3: TGTGCCAGCACCCGGGACTTACACAATGAGCAGTTCTTC. This translates into CASTRDLHNEQFF.

The chain couples TRBV12-3 or TRBV12-4 to TRBJ1-1, with 7 nucleotides matching TRBD1. This CDR3 spans 14 amino acids. J gave up 5 bases and V 3 bases, and 6 bases lay outside the gene matches. CDR3 nucleotide sequence: TGTGCCAGCAGTTTCAACAGGGGCGTAACTGAAGCTTTCTTT. The encoded protein is CASSFNRGVTEAFF.

This clonotype was counted only a few times. The chain carries TRBV5-1 and TRBJ2-5; D is unclear. Germline loops: CDR1 SGHRS, CDR2 YFSETQ. V dropped 4 bases and J dropped 7 bases, with 14 bases sitting between them. The CDR3 covers 13 residues. CDR3 region: CASSPIGFGTQYF. CDR3 bases: TGCGCCAGCAGCCCCATTGGGTTCGGGACCCAGTACTTC. Based on the CDR3 plus reference TRBV5-1 and TRBJ2-5, the full variable domain is KAGVTQTPRYLIKTRGQQVTLSCSPISGHRSVSWYQQTPGQGLQFLFEYFSETQRNKGNFPGRFSGRQFSNSRSEMNVSTLELGDSALYLCASSPIGFGTQYFGPGTRLLVL.

This clonotype was counted only a few times. The chain joins TRBV20-1 to TRBJ2-5; D is possibly TRBD2 (6 bases). The germline V gene has CDR1 DFQATT and CDR2 SNEGSKA (reference sequence). V lost 5 bases to trimming and J lost 2 bases, with 12 bases between them. The CDR3 loop spans 13 amino acids. The DNA for the CDR3 is TGCAGTGCTGCCGGGACTTCTCAAGAGACCCAGTACTTC. It specifies CSAAGTSQETQYF.

The DNA of the CDR3 is TGTGCCAGCAGTTTAGAGGGTAACGAGCAGTACTTC. Its protein product is CASSLEGNEQYF. The V call is TRBV12-3 or TRBV12-4, the J call TRBJ2-7; D not certain. Trimming left V 1 base short and J 5 bases short, with 6 bases between. The CDR3 runs 12 residues.

Only a few counts were recorded for this clonotype. V usage is TRBV5-1 and J usage is TRBJ2-5; 10 bases match TRBD2. V dropped 1 base and J dropped 0; count of bases not matched to a gene: 6. The CDR3 has 17 amino acids. The germline CDR1 and CDR2 sequences are SGHRS and YFSETQ. CDR3 sequence reads: CASSLKRTSGHQETQYF. The CDR3 region has the DNA TGCGCCAGCAGCTTGAAGAGGACTAGCGGCCACCAAGAGACCCAGTACTTC.

The chain links TRBV12-3 or TRBV12-4 to TRBJ2-2; 10 bases are shared with TRBD2. CDR3 size: 14 residues. J lost 8 bases, V lost 2 bases, and 2 bases had no gene match. The CDR3 loop reads CASSLRGLAGELFF. CDR3 in DNA: TGTGCCAGCAGTTTACGGGGACTAGCGGGGGAGCTGTTTTTT.

Only a few counts were recorded for this clonotype. The genes are TRBV18 and TRBJ2-1, with D possibly TRBD1 on 5 matching bases. CDR1 is KGHSH, CDR2 LQKENI, per germline. The CDR3 is 17 amino acids. Trimming took off 2 bases at V and 0 bases at J, with 14 bases between the two ends. In nucleotides, the CDR3 is TGTGCCAGCTCACCATCTCAGGGAAGAATCTCCTACAATGAGCAGTTCTTC. It codes for CASSPSQGRISYNEQFF.

There are a few counts of this clonotype. This chain joins TRBV20-1 and TRBJ2-1; 12 nucleotides line up with TRBD2. CDR1 DFQATT and CDR2 SNEGSKA come from the germline V gene (reference sequence). V lost 3 bases and J lost 10; bases outside the gene matches: 10. The CDR3 sequence is 15 residues long. CDR3 loop: CSASSTSGRREEQFF. CDR3 nucleotide sequence: TGCAGTGCTAGTTCAACTAGCGGGAGGAGAGAGGAGCAGTTCTTC.

This clonotype was observed at least ten times. The chain is built from TRBV12-3 or TRBV12-4 and TRBJ1-3; no clear D. The CDR3 runs 13 residues. V was trimmed by 6 bases and J by 0 bases, leaving 6 bases between them. The CDR3 sequence is CASRRSSGNTIYF. Here the CDR3 DNA reads TGTGCCAGCAGGCGGAGCTCTGGAAACACCATATATTTT.

The chain couples TRBV25-1 to TRBJ2-7; maybe TRBD1 (5 bases). The length of the CDR3 is 13 residues. Trimming shortened V by 8 bases and J by 4 bases, and 15 bases separated the two germline ends. Germline values: CDR1 MGHDK, CDR2 SYGVNS. CDR3 residues: CASHPPQGYEQYF. As DNA, the CDR3 is TGTGCCAGCCACCCCCCGCAGGGTTACGAGCAGTACTTC.

The chain joins TRBV28 to TRBJ2-7; 9 nucleotides match TRBD2. CDR1 MDHEN and CDR2 SYDVKM come from the germline V gene. V was pared by 6 bases and J by 3 bases, with 9 bases of the junction left unmatched. The CDR3 covers 15 residues. CDR3 loop: CASRTWREGLYEQYF. CDR3 in DNA: TGTGCCAGCAGGACTTGGCGGGAGGGCCTCTACGAGCAGTACTTC. The complete variable domain, with remaining parts taken from reference TRBV28 and TRBJ2-7, reads DVKVTQSSRYLVKRTGEKVFLECVQDMDHENMFWYRQDPGLGLRLIYFSYDVKMKEKGDIPEGYSVSREKKERFSLILESASTNQTSMYLCASRTWREGLYEQYFGPGTRLTVT.

V and J are TRBV19 and TRBJ1-2; 12 bases line up with TRBD1. The germline gives CDR1 LNHDA, CDR2 SQIVND (reference sequence). The CDR3 loop spans 13 amino acids. With 10 bases clipped from V and 7 bases from J, the junction kept 7 bases outside the gene matches. In DNA, the CDR3 is TGTGCCACCAGGGACAGGGGGCATGGTGGCTACACCTTC. Translating it yields CATRDRGHGGYTF.

The chain uses TRBV3-1 and TRBJ2-1; maybe TRBD2 (6 bases). The V and J ends lost 0 bases and 3 bases respectively, with 9 bases between them. This CDR3 region has 15 residues. From germline, CDR1 is LGHDT and CDR2 YNNKEL (reference sequence). The CDR3 region has the DNA TGTGCCAGCAGCCAAGATCTAGCGCACTACAATGAGCAGTTCTTC. It codes for CASSQDLAHYNEQFF.

This chain connects TRBV12-3 or TRBV12-4 to TRBJ2-5; tentatively, D is TRBD1 (5 bases). Trimming stripped 1 base from V and 10 bases from J, with 10 bases between. The CDR3 loop spans 12 amino acids. CDR3 region: CASSLDSQGQYF. In DNA, the CDR3 is TGTGCCAGCAGTTTAGATTCCCAGGGCCAGTACTTC.

This clonotype was found a few times. This rearrangement joins TRBV7-2 to TRBJ2-3; D not certain. CDR1 and CDR2 from the germline V gene are SGHTA and FQGNSA. CDR3 length: 10 amino acids. Deletions cut 8 bases from V and 9 bases from J, with 9 bases between. CDR3 protein: CASGLQTQYF. The CDR3 DNA is TGTGCCAGCGGGTTGCAGACGCAGTATTTT.

The chain joins TRBV12-3 or TRBV12-4 to TRBJ2-5; D call uncertain. CDR3 length equals 13 residues. With 2 bases removed from V and 5 bases from J, the gap between germline ends came to 9 bases. The CDR3: CASSLFNGETQYF. The DNA of the CDR3 is TGTGCCAGCAGTTTATTCAATGGGGAGACCCAGTACTTC.

This clonotype was counted between two and nine times. The V gene is TRBV5-1, the J gene TRBJ2-1; 11 nucleotides align to TRBD2. The CDR3 is 13 amino acids. Looked up from germline, CDR1 is SGHRS and CDR2 is YFSETQ. V was clipped by 10 bases and J by 5 bases; unmatched bases: 5. The chain's CDR3 is CASRTSGHNEQFF. DNA for the CDR3: TGCGCCTCCCGGACTAGCGGGCACAATGAGCAGTTCTTC.

The gene calls are TRBV7-2 and TRBJ2-7; D perhaps matches TRBD1 (6 bases). Per the germline V gene, CDR1 is SGHTA and CDR2 is FQGNSA. The germline V and J ends were trimmed by 4 bases and 0 bases, with 13 bases remaining between them. The CDR3 loop spans 15 amino acids. The DNA of the CDR3 is TGTGCCAGCAGCTCCGGAGGACAGAGCTCCTACGAGCAGTACTTC. Residues: CASSSGGQSSYEQYF.